The present entry profiles one TCR beta chain with its context. The data were obtained in a study of blood T cell repertoires in COVID-19. Germline V gives CDR1 MNHEY, CDR2 SMNVEV (reference sequence). CDR3 length: 14 amino acids. Deletions cut 1 base from V and 4 bases from J, with 10 bases between. Sequenced by immunoSEQ multiplex PCR; TCRdb stores in-frame clones only, minus some. The sample lists 250,000 to 400,000 clones, more than 75% occurring once. Sequencing was done on a sample of PBMCs or T cells enriched from blood (not recorded which). The TCR originated in a man in his sixties who had recovered from COVID-19. V usage is TRBV27 and J usage is TRBJ1-1; D not certain. The CDR3 sequence: CASSLWDGSTEAFF. The CDR3 bases are TGTGCCAGCAGTTTATGGGATGGGAGCACTGAAGCTTTCTTT.